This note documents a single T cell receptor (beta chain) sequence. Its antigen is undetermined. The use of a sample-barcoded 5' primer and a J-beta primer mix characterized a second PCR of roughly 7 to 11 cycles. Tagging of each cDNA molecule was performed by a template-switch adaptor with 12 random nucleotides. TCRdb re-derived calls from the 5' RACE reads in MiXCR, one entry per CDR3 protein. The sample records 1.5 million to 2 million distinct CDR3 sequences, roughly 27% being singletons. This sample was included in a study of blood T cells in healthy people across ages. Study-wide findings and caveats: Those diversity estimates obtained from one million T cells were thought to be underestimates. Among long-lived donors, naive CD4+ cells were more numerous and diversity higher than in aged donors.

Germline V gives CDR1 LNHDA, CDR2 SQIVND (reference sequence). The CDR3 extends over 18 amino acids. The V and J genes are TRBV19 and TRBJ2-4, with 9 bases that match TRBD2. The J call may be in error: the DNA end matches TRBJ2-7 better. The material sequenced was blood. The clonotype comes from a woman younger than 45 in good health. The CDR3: CASSTSKTSAGGWYEQYF. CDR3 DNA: TGTGCCAGTAGTACTTCGAAAACCTCAGCGGGAGGTTGGTACGAGCAGTACTTC.